This T cell receptor beta chain originates from a study of lymphopenia after photon versus proton radiotherapy. Trimming stripped 3 bases from V and 1 base from J, with 15 bases between. Germline assignment: CDR1 SGHTA and CDR2 FQGTGA. This CDR3 contains 16 residues. Assay: immunoSEQ multiplex PCR; the TCRdb copy retains only in-frame clones and omits some. This table has 40,000 to 55,000 clones, about 92% appearing once. Sequencing used peripheral blood, obtained from a patient treated with photon-based radiotherapy. The source of this sequence is a middle-aged woman with cholangiocarcinoma. The genes are TRBV7-3 and TRBJ1-1, with D possibly being TRBD1 (5 bases). The CDR3 DNA sequence: TGTGCCAGCAGCTTTCTGGGGACGGGGAGGAACACTGAAGCTTTCTTT. This encodes CASSFLGTGRNTEAFF.